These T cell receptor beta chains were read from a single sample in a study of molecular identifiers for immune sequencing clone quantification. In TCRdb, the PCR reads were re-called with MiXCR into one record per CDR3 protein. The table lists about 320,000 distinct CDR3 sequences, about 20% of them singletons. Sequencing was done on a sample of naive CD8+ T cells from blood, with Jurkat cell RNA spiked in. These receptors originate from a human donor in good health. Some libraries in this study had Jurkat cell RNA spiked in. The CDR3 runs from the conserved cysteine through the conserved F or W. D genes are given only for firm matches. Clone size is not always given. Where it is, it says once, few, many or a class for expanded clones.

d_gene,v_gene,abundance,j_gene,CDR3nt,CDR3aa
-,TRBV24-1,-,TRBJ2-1,TGTACCACCAGTGATTTGTACAATGAGCAGTTCTTC,CTTSDLYNEQFF
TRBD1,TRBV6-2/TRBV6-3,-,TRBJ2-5,TGTGCCAGCAGCTACTCGGGACAGGGTCCGGAGACCCAGTACTTC,CASSYSGQGPETQYF
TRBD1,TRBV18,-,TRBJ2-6,TGTGCCAGCTCACCCTCGGACAGGGGGCGAAACTCTGGGGCCAACGTCCTGACTTTC,CASSPSDRGRNSGANVLTF
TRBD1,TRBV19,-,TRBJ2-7,TGTGCCAGTAGTATCGAGGTAACAGGGGTTTACGAGCAGTACTTC,CASSIEVTGVYEQYF
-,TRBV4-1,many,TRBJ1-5,TGCGCCAGCAGCCAAGCTCCAGGGCCGCAGCCCCAGCATTTT,CASSQAPGPQPQHF
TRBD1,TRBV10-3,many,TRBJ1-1,TGTGCCATCAGTGAGACATGGACAGGACCGTTGGCTGAAGCTTTCTTT,CAISETWTGPLAEAFF
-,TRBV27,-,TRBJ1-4,TGTGCCAGCAGTTTATTCGCTCTGCGGAATGAAAAACTGTTTTTT,CASSLFALRNEKLFF
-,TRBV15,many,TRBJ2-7,TGTGCCACCAGCAGAGATGCCGGGGACGAGCAGTACTTC,CATSRDAGDEQYF
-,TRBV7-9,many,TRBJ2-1,TGTGCCAGCAGCTTACCTTCCGCTGAGCAGTTCTTC,CASSLPSAEQFF
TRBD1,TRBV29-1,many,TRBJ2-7,TGCAGCGTTGAAATTGTAAGTGGGACAGGGCCCTCCTACGAGCAGTACTTC,CSVEIVSGTGPSYEQYF
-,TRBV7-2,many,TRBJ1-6,TGTGCCAGCAGCTTAGCCCGTCCGACAGCTATAATAAAGTCACCCCTCCACTTT,CASSLARPTAIIKSPLHF
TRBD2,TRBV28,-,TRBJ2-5,TGTGCCAGCAGTTTATACGCGACTAGCGGGGCAGAAGAGACCCAGTACTTC,CASSLYATSGAEETQYF
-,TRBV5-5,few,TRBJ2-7,TGTGCCAGCAGCTTGGCAAGGGGGGGCGGCGACGAGCAGTACTTC,CASSLARGGGDEQYF
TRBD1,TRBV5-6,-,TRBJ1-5,TGTGCCAGCAGCTCAAACCGCCGGGACAGAGAGAATGGCAATCAGCCCCTGCATTTT,CASSSNRRDRENGNQPLHF
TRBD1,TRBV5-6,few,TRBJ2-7,TGTGCCAGCAGCTTGGTGGGGGACAGCCCCGAGCAGTACTTC,CASSLVGDSPEQYF
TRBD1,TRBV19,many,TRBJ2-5,TGTGCCAGTAGTGACGGACAGGGCCATGGGGAGACCCAGTACTTC,CASSDGQGHGETQYF
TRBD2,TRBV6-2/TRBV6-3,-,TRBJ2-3,TGTGCCAGCAGTTACCCCCCCGGGAGCGGGGCAGATACGCAGTATTTT,CASSYPPGSGADTQYF
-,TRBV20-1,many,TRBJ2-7,TGCAGTGCTAGAGCGGGTTCAGCCTACGAGCAGTACTTC,CSARAGSAYEQYF
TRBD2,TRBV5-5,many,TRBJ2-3,TGTGCCAGCAGCCCATGGACTAGCGGGGGCCCTGGGAGCACAGATACGCAGTATTTT,CASSPWTSGGPGSTDTQYF
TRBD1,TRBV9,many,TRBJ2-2,TGTGCCAGCAGCCTAAACCACTTTACCGGGACAGGGGACACCGGGGAGCTGTTTTTT,CASSLNHFTGTGDTGELFF
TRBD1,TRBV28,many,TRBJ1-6,TGTGCCAGCAGATACCATACAGGGGGGGTGCCCCCCCTCCACTTT,CASRYHTGGVPPLHF
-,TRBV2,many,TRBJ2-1,TGTGCCAGCAGTGTTTACTCCTACAATGAGCAGTTCTTC,CASSVYSYNEQFF
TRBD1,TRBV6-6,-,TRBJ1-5,TGTGCCAGCAGTTTGTACAGGGGAGGCAATCAGCCCCAGCATTTT,CASSLYRGGNQPQHF
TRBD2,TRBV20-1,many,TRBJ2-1,TGCAGTGCTGCCGCAGCGGGGGGTTCCTACAATGAGCAGTTCTTC,CSAAAAGGSYNEQFF
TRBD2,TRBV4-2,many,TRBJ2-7,TGTGCCAGCAGCCAAGATCTTTCTTGGCGGGAGGGCCACCGGTACGAGCAGTACTTC,CASSQDLSWREGHRYEQYF
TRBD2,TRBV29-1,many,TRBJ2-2,TGCAGCGTCGCCTGGACTAGCGGGGGGGCGGGGACCGGGGAGCTGTTTTTT,CSVAWTSGGAGTGELFF
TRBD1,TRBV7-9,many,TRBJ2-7,TGTGCCAGCAGCGAGACAGGGTACGAGCAGTACTTC,CASSETGYEQYF
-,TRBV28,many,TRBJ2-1,TGTGCCAGCAGTCCCACGGCTAGCCCCAATGAGCAGTTCTTC,CASSPTASPNEQFF
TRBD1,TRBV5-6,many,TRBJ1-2,TGTGCCAGCACCTCCTCGGAGGGGGCGAGGTATGGCTACACCTTC,CASTSSEGARYGYTF
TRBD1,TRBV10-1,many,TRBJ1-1,TGCGCCAGCAGCCTGACAGGGGGACACGAAGCTTTCTTT,CASSLTGGHEAFF
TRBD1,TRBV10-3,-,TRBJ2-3,TGTGCCATCAGTCTACAGGGGGATACGCAGTATTTT,CAISLQGDTQYF
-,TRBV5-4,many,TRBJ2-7,TGTGCCAGCAGCTTAACACAGGCCGAGCAGTACTTC,CASSLTQAEQYF
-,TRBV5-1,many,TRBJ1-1,TGCGCCAGCAGGGGTTTAAGGCTGGGGGACACTGAAGCTTTCTTT,CASRGLRLGDTEAFF
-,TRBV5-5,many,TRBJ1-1,TGTGCCAGCAGCTTGCCCTTAATGAACACTGAAGCTTTCTTT,CASSLPLMNTEAFF
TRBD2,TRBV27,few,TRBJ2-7,TGTGCCAGCAGCTGGACTAGCGGGAGTGCCTACGAGCAGTACTTC,CASSWTSGSAYEQYF
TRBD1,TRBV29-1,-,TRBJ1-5,TGCAGCGCAGCTACAGGGGCGTTCAATCAGCCCCAGCATTTT,CSAATGAFNQPQHF
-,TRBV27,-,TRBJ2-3,TGTACCAGCAGAACCGGCTGGATGGATACGCAGTATTTT,CTSRTGWMDTQYF
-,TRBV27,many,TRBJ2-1,TGTGCCAGCAGTTTATCCTCCTACAATGAGCAGTTCTTC,CASSLSSYNEQFF
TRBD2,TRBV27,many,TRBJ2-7,TGTGCCAGCAGTTTACTAGCGGGGGGCCGGAACGAGCAGTACTTC,CASSLLAGGRNEQYF
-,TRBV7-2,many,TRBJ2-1,TGTGCCAGCAGCTTCGGGGGCGAGCAGTTCTTC,CASSFGGEQFF
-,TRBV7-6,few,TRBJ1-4,TGTGCCAGCAGCTGGGGATCGGGCGATGAAAAACTGTTTTTT,CASSWGSGDEKLFF
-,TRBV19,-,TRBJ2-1,TGTGCCAGTAGTAACACTCCGGGCCTCGGAGAGTTCTTC,CASSNTPGLGEFF
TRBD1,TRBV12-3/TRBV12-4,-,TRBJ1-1,TGTGCCCGCAGGGGACAGGGCTGGACTGAAGCTTTCTTT,CARRGQGWTEAFF
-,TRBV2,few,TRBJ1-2,TGTGCCAGCAGTGAAGCTTTGGACAGCAACTATGGCTACACCTTC,CASSEALDSNYGYTF
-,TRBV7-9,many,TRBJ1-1,TGTGCCAGCTCTCAGGGGCGCATCACTGAAGCTTTCTTT,CASSQGRITEAFF
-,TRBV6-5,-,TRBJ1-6,TGTGCCAGCACCCTCTCGCTCCCCTCACCCCTCCACTTT,CASTLSLPSPLHF
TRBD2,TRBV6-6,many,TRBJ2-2,TGTGCCAGCAGTGCAATCCGGACTAGCGGCGGGGAGCTGTTTTTT,CASSAIRTSGGELFF
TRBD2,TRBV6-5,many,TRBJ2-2,TGTGCCAGCACCCCAATGATGACTAGCGGGGGACACACCGGGGAGCTGTTTTTT,CASTPMMTSGGHTGELFF
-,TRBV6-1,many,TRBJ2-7,TGTGCCCTCCCGGCCAACGAGCAGTACTTC,CALPANEQYF
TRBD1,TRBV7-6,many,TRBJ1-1,TGTGCCAGCAGCCCCCGGACAGGGGAGAACACTGAAGCTTTCTTT,CASSPRTGENTEAFF
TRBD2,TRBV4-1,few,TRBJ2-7,TGCGCCAGCAGCCAAAAGACTAGCGGGGTATCCTACGAGCAGTACTTC,CASSQKTSGVSYEQYF
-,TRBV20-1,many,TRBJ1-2,TGCAGTGCTAGAGCATGGGCCCCGGACAGAGAAAACTATGGCTACACCTTC,CSARAWAPDRENYGYTF
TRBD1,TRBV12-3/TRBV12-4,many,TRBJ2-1,TGTGCCAGCAGAAAAACAGGGGGTTCGGAGCAGTTCTTC,CASRKTGGSEQFF
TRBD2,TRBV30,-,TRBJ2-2,TGTGCCTTCCTAGCGGGAGCGGCCGGGGAGCTGTCTTTT,CAFLAGAAGELSF
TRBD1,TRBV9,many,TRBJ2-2,TGTGCCAGCAGCCACCGACAGGGGGCGTTCACCGGGGAGCTGTTTTTT,CASSHRQGAFTGELFF
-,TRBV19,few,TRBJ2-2,TGTGCCAGTAGTATACTAGCTACCACCGGGGAGCTGTTTTTT,CASSILATTGELFF